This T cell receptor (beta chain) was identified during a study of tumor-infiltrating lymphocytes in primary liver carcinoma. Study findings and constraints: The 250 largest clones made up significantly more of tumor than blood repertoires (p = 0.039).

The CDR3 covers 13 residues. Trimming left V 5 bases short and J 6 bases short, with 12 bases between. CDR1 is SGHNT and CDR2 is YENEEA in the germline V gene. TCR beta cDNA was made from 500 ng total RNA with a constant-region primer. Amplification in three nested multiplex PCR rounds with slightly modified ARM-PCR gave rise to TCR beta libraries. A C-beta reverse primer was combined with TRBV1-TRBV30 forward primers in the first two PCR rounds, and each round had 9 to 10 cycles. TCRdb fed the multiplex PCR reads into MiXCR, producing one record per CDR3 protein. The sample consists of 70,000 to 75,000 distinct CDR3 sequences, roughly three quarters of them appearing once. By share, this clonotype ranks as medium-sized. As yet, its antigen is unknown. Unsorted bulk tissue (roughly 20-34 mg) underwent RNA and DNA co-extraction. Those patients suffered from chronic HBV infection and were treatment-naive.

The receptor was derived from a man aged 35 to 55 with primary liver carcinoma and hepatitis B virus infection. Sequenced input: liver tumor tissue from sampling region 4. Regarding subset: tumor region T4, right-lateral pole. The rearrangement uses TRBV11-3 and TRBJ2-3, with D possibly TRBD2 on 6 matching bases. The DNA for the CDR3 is TGTGCCAGCAGCGCGCGGGACGGGGATACGCAGTATTTT. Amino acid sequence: CASSARDGDTQYF.